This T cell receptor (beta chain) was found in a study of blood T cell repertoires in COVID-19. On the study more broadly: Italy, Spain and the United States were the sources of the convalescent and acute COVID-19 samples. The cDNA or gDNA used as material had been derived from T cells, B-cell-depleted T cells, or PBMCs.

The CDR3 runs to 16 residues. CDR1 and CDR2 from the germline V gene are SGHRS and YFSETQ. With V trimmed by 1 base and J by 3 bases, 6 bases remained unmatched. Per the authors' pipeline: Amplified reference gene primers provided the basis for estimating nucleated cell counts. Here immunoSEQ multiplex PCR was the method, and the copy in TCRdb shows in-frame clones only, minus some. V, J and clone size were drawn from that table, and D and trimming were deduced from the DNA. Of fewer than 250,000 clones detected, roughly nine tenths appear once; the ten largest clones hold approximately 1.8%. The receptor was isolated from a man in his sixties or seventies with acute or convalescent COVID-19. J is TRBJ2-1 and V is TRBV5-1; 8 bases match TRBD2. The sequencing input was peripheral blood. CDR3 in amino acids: CASSLSGGTFYNEQFF. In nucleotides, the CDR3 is TGCGCCAGCAGCTTGTCGGGAGGGACCTTCTACAATGAGCAGTTCTTC.